This passage covers 6 T cell receptor beta chains from one sample sequenced in a study of CD4 T cells in relation to SARS-CoV-2 and coronaviruses. Here immunoSEQ multiplex PCR was the method, and the copy in TCRdb shows in-frame clones only, minus some. The data hold 35,000 or so clones, with around 80% observed a single time. The antigens of these receptors remain unknown. Sequences were obtained from memory CD4+ T cells from PBMCs, cultured in vitro. The source is an adult with COVID-19.

The genes are TRBV6-2 or TRBV6-3 and TRBJ1-2; 8 bases line up with TRBD1. Trimming removed 4 bases from V and 3 bases from J; junction bases left unmatched: 1. CDR1 is MNHEY and CDR2 is SVGEGT in the germline V gene. This CDR3 is built from 13 residues. The CDR3 DNA reads TGTGCCAGCAGTTCGGGACAGGACTATGGCTACACCTTC. This sequence encodes CASSSGQDYGYTF.

This chain joins TRBV24-1 and TRBJ2-3, with 12 positions matching TRBD2. The germline V gene encodes CDR1 KGHDR and CDR2 SFDVKD. After removal of 2 bases from V and 0 bases from J, the junction contained 5 bases not matched to a gene. The CDR3 length is 18 residues. The CDR3 sequence: CATSDSPGLAGSTDTQYF. The CDR3 bases are TGTGCCACCAGTGATTCACCGGGACTAGCGGGCAGCACAGATACGCAGTATTTT.

The chain couples TRBV11-2 to TRBJ2-3; D gene ambiguous. There are 14 residues in the CDR3. The V end lost 1 base, the J end lost 4 bases, and 9 bases lay between the germline ends. The germline CDR1 and CDR2 sequences are SGHAT and FQNNGV. CDR3 bases: TGTGCCAGCAGCTTAGTTCGGACCGCAGATACGCAGTATTTT. It encodes CASSLVRTADTQYF.

V and J are TRBV2 and TRBJ1-2, with D possibly TRBD1 on 6 matching bases. The CDR3 loop spans 14 amino acids. Trimming left V 6 bases short and J 2 bases short, with 13 bases between. Germline CDR1 reads SNHLY; CDR2 reads FYNNEI. Here the CDR3 DNA reads TGTGCCAGCAGCCCCGGGACACGGAACTATGGCTACACCTTC. This codes for CASSPGTRNYGYTF. Complete variable domain (other parts from reference TRBV2 and TRBJ1-2): EPEVTQTPSHQVTQMGQEVILRCVPISNHLYFYWYRQILGQKVEFLVSFYNNEISEKSEIFDDQFSVERPDGSNFTLKIRSTKLEDSAMYFCASSPGTRNYGYTFGSGTRLTVV.

V is TRBV6-2 or TRBV6-3 and J is TRBJ2-3; 9 positions match TRBD2. With V trimmed by 2 bases and J by 2 bases, 5 bases remained unmatched. The CDR3 has 16 residues. CDR1 and CDR2 (germline): MNHEY, SVGEGT. CDR3 sequence: CASSYGTSPYTDTQYF. The DNA of the CDR3 is TGTGCCAGCAGTTACGGGACTAGCCCATACACAGATACGCAGTATTTT.

This sequence joins TRBV28 and TRBJ1-6; 9 nucleotides line up with TRBD1. The CDR3 spans 17 residues. After removal of 4 bases from V and 7 bases from J, the junction contained 11 bases not matched to a gene. CDR1 is MDHEN and CDR2 is SYDVKM in the germline V gene. CDR3 protein: CASSWGLQGARNSPLHF. The DNA for the CDR3 is TGTGCCAGCAGTTGGGGACTACAGGGGGCGAGGAATTCACCCCTCCACTTT.